The rows below give T cell receptor beta chains drawn from one sample of a study of cytomegalovirus exposure and HLA in healthy donors. The data were produced by immunoSEQ multiplex PCR, yet TCRdb's version contains in-frame clones alone and is incomplete. The table shows 170,000 or so clones, with around 79% occurring only once. Sample: PBMCs. The receptors originated from a woman aged 50 to 65 in good health and CMV-seronegative. The CDR3 runs from the conserved cysteine through the conserved F or W. Each record gives: clone size, V gene, CDR3 length, J gene, D gene, CDR3 DNA, CDR3 protein. D genes are given only for firm matches. Rows may omit the clone size; those that give it use once, few, many or a size class.

size: .; V: TRBV28; length: 14; J: TRBJ2-7; D: .; DNA: TGTGCCAGCAGTTCCCCCCGCATCGGCTACGAGCAGTACTTC; CDR3: CASSSPRIGYEQYF
size: .; V: TRBV28; length: 15; J: TRBJ1-5; D: TRBD1; DNA: TGTGCCAGCAGCCCCGGGACAGGGGGCTTTCAGCCCCAGCATTTT; CDR3: CASSPGTGGFQPQHF
size: .; V: TRBV14; length: 13; J: TRBJ2-7; D: .; DNA: TGTGCCAGCGGGAACAGGGCCTCCTACGAGCAGTACTTC; CDR3: CASGNRASYEQYF
size: .; V: TRBV6-5; length: 14; J: TRBJ2-7; D: .; DNA: TGTGCCAGCAGTTACCAGGGCCGGTTTGCCGAGCAGTACTTC; CDR3: CASSYQGRFAEQYF
size: once; V: TRBV5-8; length: 11; J: TRBJ2-7; D: .; DNA: TGTGCCAGCAGCCCCCTATACGAGCAGTACTTC; CDR3: CASSPLYEQYF
size: .; V: TRBV25-1; length: 17; J: TRBJ2-2; D: TRBD1; DNA: TGTGCCAGCAGTGGGCGACGGGACAGGGCTCGAACCGGGGAGCTGTTTTTT; CDR3: CASSGRRDRARTGELFF
size: few; V: TRBV28; length: 13; J: TRBJ2-1; D: TRBD1; DNA: TGTGCCAGCAGACACAGGGGGGACAATGAGCAGTTCTTC; CDR3: CASRHRGDNEQFF
size: .; V: TRBV6-6; length: 15; J: TRBJ1-2; D: TRBD1; DNA: TGTGCCAGCAGTCTCACAGGGGGCGTAGACTATGGCTACACCTTC; CDR3: CASSLTGGVDYGYTF
size: .; V: TRBV6-6; length: 16; J: TRBJ2-3; D: .; DNA: TGTGCCAGCAGTTATTTTGGGGGGTCGGGCACAGATACGCAGTATTTT; CDR3: CASSYFGGSGTDTQYF
size: .; V: TRBV27; length: 15; J: TRBJ1-3; D: .; DNA: TGTGCCAGCAGTCCTACGGAGCTCTCTCGTAGCACCATATATTTT; CDR3: CASSPTELSRSTIYF
size: .; V: TRBV28; length: 15; J: TRBJ1-5; D: TRBD1; DNA: TGTGCCAGCAGTCCTCCGACAGGGGTATATCAGCCCCAGCATTTT; CDR3: CASSPPTGVYQPQHF
size: .; V: TRBV19; length: 14; J: TRBJ1-2; D: .; DNA: TGTGCCAGTAGTATCCCAGGGAGGAGCTATGGCTACACCTTC; CDR3: CASSIPGRSYGYTF
size: .; V: TRBV7-2; length: 13; J: TRBJ2-5; D: .; DNA: TGTGCCAGCAGCTATGGGGCCCGGGAGACCCAGTACTTC; CDR3: CASSYGARETQYF
size: .; V: TRBV28; length: 12; J: TRBJ2-7; D: TRBD2; DNA: TGTGCCACCTCGACTAGCACCTACGAGCAGTACTTC; CDR3: CATSTSTYEQYF
size: .; V: TRBV6-1; length: 13; J: TRBJ1-2; D: .; DNA: TGTGCCAGCAGTGGGTCCGGGGACTATGGCTACACCTTC; CDR3: CASSGSGDYGYTF
size: .; V: TRBV2; length: 14; J: TRBJ1-2; D: .; DNA: TGTGCCAGCAGTGTTCGGAAGGGGAACTATGGCTACACCTTC; CDR3: CASSVRKGNYGYTF
size: .; V: TRBV27; length: 18; J: TRBJ2-1; D: TRBD2; DNA: TGTGCCAGCAGTCTGGGGCTAGCGGGGGGATCGACCTACAATGAGCAGTTCTTC; CDR3: CASSLGLAGGSTYNEQFF
size: few; V: TRBV11-1; length: 16; J: TRBJ1-4; D: .; DNA: TGTGCCAGCAGCTTCACAAACCCAAGAAATAATGAAAAACTGTTTTTT; CDR3: CASSFTNPRNNEKLFF
size: .; V: TRBV6-1; length: 17; J: TRBJ1-5; D: TRBD1; DNA: TGTGCCAGCAGTGAACGCCCTCGGACAGGGCCGAATCAGCCCCAGCATTTT; CDR3: CASSERPRTGPNQPQHF
size: once; V: TRBV4-1; length: 17; J: TRBJ1-4; D: TRBD1; DNA: TGCGCCAGCAGCCAAGATCCTCCGGGACAGGGGAGCGAAAAACTGTTTTTT; CDR3: CASSQDPPGQGSEKLFF
size: .; V: TRBV7-9; length: 13; J: TRBJ1-1; D: .; DNA: TGTGCCAGCAGCTCGGCGGCGAACACTGAAGCTTTCTTT; CDR3: CASSSAANTEAFF
size: .; V: TRBV7-9; length: 14; J: TRBJ2-7; D: .; DNA: TGTGCCAGCAGGACCACAGGGAGCTCCTACGAGCAGTACTTC; CDR3: CASRTTGSSYEQYF
size: .; V: TRBV10-3; length: 16; J: TRBJ2-2; D: .; DNA: TGTGCCATCAGAGACAGCCTTACAACCAACACCGGGGAGCTGTTTTTT; CDR3: CAIRDSLTTNTGELFF
size: .; V: TRBV7-9; length: 14; J: TRBJ1-1; D: .; DNA: TGTGCCAGCAGCTTAGTTGGCCCCCTAGGGGAGGGCTTCTTT; CDR3: CASSLVGPLGEGFF
size: .; V: TRBV5-1; length: 15; J: TRBJ2-7; D: TRBD1; DNA: TGCGCCAGCAGCTACGGGACAGGGGGTTTCTACGAGCAGTACTTC; CDR3: CASSYGTGGFYEQYF
size: .; V: TRBV30; length: 17; J: TRBJ2-1; D: TRBD2; DNA: TGTGCCTGGAGAGGGACTAGCGGGCGGAGCTCCTACAATGAGCAGTTCTTC; CDR3: CAWRGTSGRSSYNEQFF
size: .; V: TRBV6-9; length: 16; J: TRBJ1-1; D: TRBD1; DNA: TGTGCCAGCAGTTCCACCACCGACAGGGGGAACACTGAAGCTTTCTTT; CDR3: CASSSTTDRGNTEAFF
size: .; V: TRBV5-1; length: 16; J: TRBJ2-1; D: TRBD1; DNA: TGCGCCAGCAGCTTGGCCGACAGGGGCATTTTTGGTGAGCAGTTCTTC; CDR3: CASSLADRGIFGEQFF
size: once; V: TRBV7-9; length: 17; J: TRBJ2-2; D: .; DNA: TGTGCCAGCAGCTTAGATTCGTCTAGCGATTACACCGGGGAGCTGTTTTTT; CDR3: CASSLDSSSDYTGELFF
size: .; V: TRBV2; length: 15; J: TRBJ2-7; D: TRBD1; DNA: TGTGCCAGCAGTGCTCAGGGACAGAACCTCTACGAGCAGTACTTC; CDR3: CASSAQGQNLYEQYF
size: once; V: TRBV5-4; length: 13; J: TRBJ2-3; D: .; DNA: TGTGCCAGCACTTTTGGACTGTCAGATACGCAGTATTTT; CDR3: CASTFGLSDTQYF
size: .; V: TRBV6-6; length: 16; J: TRBJ2-3; D: .; DNA: TGTGCCAGCAGTTACTCCGACGAGGTTGGCGCAGATACGCAGTATTTT; CDR3: CASSYSDEVGADTQYF
size: .; V: TRBV6-1; length: 21; J: TRBJ2-4; D: TRBD2; DNA: TGTGCCAGCAGTGAAGGGGCAGTCCGACTAGCGGGGCTTCTAGCCAAAAACATTCAGTACTTC; CDR3: CASSEGAVRLAGLLAKNIQYF
size: once; V: TRBV5-1; length: 13; J: TRBJ1-1; D: .; DNA: TGCGCCAGCCGCAGGGAAGCGAACACTGAAGCTTTCTTT; CDR3: CASRREANTEAFF
size: .; V: TRBV19; length: 16; J: TRBJ1-3; D: TRBD1; DNA: TGTGCCAGTAGTATCCGGACAGGGCCCTCTGGAAACACCATATATTTT; CDR3: CASSIRTGPSGNTIYF
size: .; V: TRBV6-1; length: 14; J: TRBJ2-6; D: .; DNA: TGTGCCAGCAGTGGGCCCTCTGGGGCCAACGTCCTGACTTTC; CDR3: CASSGPSGANVLTF
size: .; V: TRBV28; length: 15; J: TRBJ2-3; D: TRBD1; DNA: TGTGCCGCATCGGAACAGGGGGCTAGTTCAGATACGCAGTATTTT; CDR3: CAASEQGASSDTQYF
size: few; V: TRBV28; length: 18; J: TRBJ1-2; D: TRBD1; DNA: TGTGCCAGCACCCTGAGCCGGGACAGGATCTCTTTACGCTATGGCTACACCTTC; CDR3: CASTLSRDRISLRYGYTF
size: .; V: TRBV28; length: 19; J: TRBJ2-1; D: .; DNA: TGTGCCAGCCCGCCTTATGGGGCGGATAATAGATCACCCTACAATGAGCAGTTCTTC; CDR3: CASPPYGADNRSPYNEQFF
size: .; V: TRBV7-9; length: 15; J: TRBJ1-3; D: TRBD1; DNA: TGTGCCAGCAGCTTAGGACAGGGGTCTGGAAACACCATATATTTT; CDR3: CASSLGQGSGNTIYF
size: .; V: TRBV21-1; length: 22; J: TRBJ2-6; D: .; DNA: TGTGCCAGCAGCAAACCCCAGGGCCTGTGGAGTCTCTCTACCTCTGGGGCCAACGTCCTGACTTTC; CDR3: CASSKPQGLWSLSTSGANVLTF
size: .; V: TRBV28; length: 13; J: TRBJ1-4; D: TRBD1; DNA: TGTGCCAGCAGTTTAGACAGGGTAGGCCGCCTGTTTTTT; CDR3: CASSLDRVGRLFF
size: few; V: TRBV4-3; length: 15; J: TRBJ2-3; D: TRBD1; DNA: TGCGCCAGCGGCCGGCTACAGGGGACCACAGATACGCAGTATTTT; CDR3: CASGRLQGTTDTQYF
size: .; V: TRBV9; length: 13; J: TRBJ2-7; D: .; DNA: TGTGCCAGCAGCGGGACTAACTCCTACGAGCAGTACTTC; CDR3: CASSGTNSYEQYF
size: .; V: TRBV5-1; length: 16; J: TRBJ2-2; D: TRBD2; DNA: TGCGCCAGCAGCTTAAGACTAGCGGCGAACACCGGGGAGCTGTTTTTT; CDR3: CASSLRLAANTGELFF
size: .; V: TRBV19; length: 18; J: TRBJ2-3; D: TRBD1; DNA: TGTGCCAGTAGTCCGGTCTACGGCTACAGGGGTCAGACAGATACGCAGTATTTT; CDR3: CASSPVYGYRGQTDTQYF
size: .; V: TRBV7-3; length: 16; J: TRBJ2-2; D: .; DNA: TGTGCCAGCAGCTTAAATGCGGGGACGAACACCGGGGAGCTGTTTTTT; CDR3: CASSLNAGTNTGELFF
size: .; V: TRBV4-1; length: 14; J: TRBJ2-5; D: TRBD2; DNA: TGCGCCAGCAGCCTCGCGGGGGGACAAGAGACCCAGTACTTC; CDR3: CASSLAGGQETQYF
size: .; V: TRBV7-2; length: 15; J: TRBJ2-7; D: TRBD2; DNA: TGTGCCAGCAGCTTAGATTCAAGCGGGATATACGAGCAGTACTTC; CDR3: CASSLDSSGIYEQYF